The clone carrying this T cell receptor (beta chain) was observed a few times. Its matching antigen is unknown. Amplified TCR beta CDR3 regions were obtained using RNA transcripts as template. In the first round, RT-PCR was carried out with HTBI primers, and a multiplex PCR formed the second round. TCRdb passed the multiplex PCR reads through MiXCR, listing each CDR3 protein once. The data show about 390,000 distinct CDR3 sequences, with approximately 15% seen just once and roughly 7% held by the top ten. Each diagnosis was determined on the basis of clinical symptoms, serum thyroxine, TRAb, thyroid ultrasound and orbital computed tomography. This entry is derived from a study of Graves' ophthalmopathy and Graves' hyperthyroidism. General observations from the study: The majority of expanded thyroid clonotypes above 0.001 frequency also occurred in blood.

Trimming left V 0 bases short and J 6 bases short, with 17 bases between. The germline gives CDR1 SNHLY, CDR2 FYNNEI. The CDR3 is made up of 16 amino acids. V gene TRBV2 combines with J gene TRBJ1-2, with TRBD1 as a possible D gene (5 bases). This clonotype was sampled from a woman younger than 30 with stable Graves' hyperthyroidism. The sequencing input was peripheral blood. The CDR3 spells CASSEAGQPPVDGYTF. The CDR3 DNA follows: TGTGCCAGCAGTGAAGCGGGGCAGCCCCCGGTAGATGGCTACACCTTC.